The 27 T cell receptor beta chains below were found in one sample sequenced in a study of response to subunit inactivated influenza vaccine. One entry per CDR3 protein, called by TCRdb with MiXCR from the RT-PCR reads. The table includes 560,000 or so distinct CDR3 sequences, 6.5% to 8% detected once. This sample comprised PBMCs from blood, obtained around 2 years after vaccination. These receptors originate from a man aged 45 to 70 who received an inactivated influenza vaccine.

There are a few counts of this clonotype. The V and J genes are TRBV7-2 and TRBJ1-5; D may be TRBD1 (6 bases). This CDR3 comprises 15 residues. Germline CDR1 reads SGHTA; CDR2 reads FQGNSA. With 1 base removed from V and 7 bases from J, the gap between germline ends came to 14 bases. The CDR3 spells CASSLDPGGAQPQHF. CDR3 in DNA: TGTGCCAGCAGCTTAGACCCGGGGGGCGCCCAGCCCCAGCATTTT. Full variable domain (rest looked up from reference TRBV7-2 and TRBJ1-5): GAGVSQSPSNKVTEKGKDVELRCDPISGHTALYWYRQSLGQGLEFLIYFQGNSAPDKSGLPSDRFSAERTGGSVSTLTIQRTQQEDSAVYLCASSLDPGGAQPQHFGDGTRLSIL.

This sequence joins TRBV7-2 and TRBJ1-1, with TRBD1 as a possible D gene (6 bases). The germline CDR1 and CDR2 sequences are SGHTA and FQGNSA. The CDR3 is made up of 14 amino acids. Trimming removed 6 bases at V and 6 bases at J, with 17 bases between. The CDR3 spells CASREQGLMSEAFF. CDR3 bases: TGTGCCAGCAGAGAACAGGGTTTGATGTCTGAAGCTTTCTTT. Together with reference TRBV7-2 and TRBJ1-1, the CDR3 gives the full variable domain: GAGVSQSPSNKVTEKGKDVELRCDPISGHTALYWYRQSLGQGLEFLIYFQGNSAPDKSGLPSDRFSAERTGGSVSTLTIQRTQQEDSAVYLCASREQGLMSEAFFGQGTRLTVV.

The table lists this clonotype with a few counts. The gene calls are TRBV4-1 and TRBJ1-1, with 9 bases matching TRBD1. This CDR3 is built from 16 residues. The V gene's germline CDR1 is MGHRA and CDR2 YSYEKL. Germline trimming cut 2 bases from V and 4 bases from J; bases unmatched to any gene: 8. The CDR3 DNA reads TGCGCCAGCAGCCAACTTAACAGGGGGCCTGGCACTGAAGCTTTCTTT. Translation gives CASSQLNRGPGTEAFF.

This rearrangement joins TRBV12-3 or TRBV12-4 to TRBJ1-3, with D uncertain. The V end was cut by 2 bases, the J end by 3 bases, with 5 bases between. The CDR3 length is 13 residues. This chain's CDR3 is CASSLINGNTIYF. The CDR3 region has the DNA TGTGCCAGCAGTTTAATCAATGGAAACACCATATATTTT.

The genes are TRBV5-6 and TRBJ2-4; 10 bases agree with TRBD1. With V trimmed by 2 bases and J by 9 bases, 8 bases remained unmatched. The CDR3 runs to 15 residues. CDR1 SGHDT and CDR2 YYEEEE come from the germline V gene. CDR3 region: CASSLGDRGLFIQYF. The CDR3 nucleotides are TGTGCCAGCAGCTTAGGGGACAGGGGATTATTCATTCAGTACTTC. The variable domain in full, completed from reference TRBV5-6 and TRBJ2-4, reads DAGVTQSPTHLIKTRGQQVTLRCSPKSGHDTVSWYQQALGQGPQFIFQYYEEEERQRGNFPDRFSGHQFPNYSSELNVNALLLGDSALYLCASSLGDRGLFIQYFGAGTRLSVL.

This clonotype was counted at least ten times. The rearrangement links TRBV6-1 to TRBJ2-7; no reliable D call. Per germline, CDR1 MNHNS and CDR2 SASEGT. This CDR3 spans 14 amino acids. The V end was cut by 7 bases, the J end by 0 bases, with 13 bases between. CDR3 loop: CASTPSGSSYEQYF. The CDR3 coding sequence is TGTGCCAGCACCCCTTCCGGCTCCTCCTACGAGCAGTACTTC.

This clonotype was observed many times. This chain joins TRBV5-1 and TRBJ2-7, with 14 bases matching TRBD2. With V trimmed by 3 bases and J by 1 base, 9 bases remained unmatched. This CDR3 is built from 18 residues. CDR1 and CDR2 from the germline V gene are SGHRS and YFSETQ. CDR3 protein: CASSSRTSGRSSSYEQYF. CDR3 nucleotide sequence: TGCGCCAGCAGCTCCCGGACTAGCGGGAGGAGTTCATCCTACGAGCAGTACTTC.

This chain joins TRBV28 and TRBJ2-2; D unresolved. The CDR3 consists of 12 residues. CDR1 and CDR2 from the germline V gene are MDHEN and SYDVKM. V was shortened by 8 bases and J by 4 bases, with 8 bases between the two germline ends. CDR3 DNA sequence: TGTGCCAGCGGGATTCCCACCGGGGAGCTGTTTTTT. This sequence encodes CASGIPTGELFF.

This clonotype was counted ten times or more. The rearrangement uses TRBV16 and TRBJ1-2; 12 bases agree with TRBD1. Germline V CDR1 and CDR2: KGHSY, FQNENV. The length of the CDR3 is 14 residues. The J segment lost 4 bases and the V segment lost 5 bases, leaving 2 bases of the junction unmatched. DNA of the CDR3: TGTGCCAGCAGCGGGACAGGGGGCCTCTATGGCTACACCTTC. Amino acids: CASSGTGGLYGYTF.

The table lists this clonotype with a few counts. This chain joins TRBV3-1 and TRBJ2-2; possible D gene TRBD2, 5 bases. Germline loops: CDR1 LGHDT, CDR2 YNNKEL (reference sequence). The length of the CDR3 is 15 residues. V dropped 4 bases and J dropped 5 bases, with 14 bases sitting between them. The CDR3 DNA reads as TGTGCCAGCAGCCCGCTCGCCAGGAGGACCGGGGAGCTGTTTTTT. As protein: CASSPLARRTGELFF.

The gene calls are TRBV28 and TRBJ2-1; D may be TRBD2 (6 bases). Between the trimmed V and J ends, which lost 4 bases and 4 bases, there was a span of 20 bases. The CDR3 is 17 amino acids. Germline assignment: CDR1 MDHEN and CDR2 SYDVKM. The CDR3 here is CASSSGLPLSGYNEQFF. The CDR3 coding sequence is TGTGCCAGCAGTTCTGGACTACCTCTGAGTGGTTACAATGAGCAGTTCTTC.

This clonotype was counted ten times or more. V is TRBV9 and J is TRBJ1-1; D gene uncertain. The V gene lost 0 bases and the J gene lost 5 bases, with 8 bases spanning the gap. The length of the CDR3 is 13 residues. The germline V gene encodes CDR1 SGDLS and CDR2 YYNGEE. CDR3 in amino acids: CASSVESGTEAFF. CDR3 DNA sequence: TGTGCCAGCAGCGTAGAGTCAGGAACTGAAGCTTTCTTT. Based on the CDR3 plus reference TRBV9 and TRBJ1-1, the full variable domain is DSGVTQTPKHLITATGQRVTLRCSPRSGDLSVYWYQQSLDQGLQFLIQYYNGEERAKGNILERFSAQQFPDLHSELNLSSLELGDSALYFCASSVESGTEAFFGQGTRLTVV.

V is TRBV10-1 and J is TRBJ1-1; D might be TRBD1 (5 bases). V was clipped by 2 bases and J by 0 bases, with 7 bases between them. CDR3 length: 14 amino acids. Germline values: CDR1 WNHNN, CDR2 SYGVQD (reference sequence). This chain's CDR3 is CASSEGQMNTEAFF. The CDR3 nucleotides read TGCGCCAGCAGTGAGGGACAAATGAACACTGAAGCTTTCTTT.

This clonotype was found many times. This rearrangement joins TRBV12-3 or TRBV12-4 to TRBJ2-3; 14 bases map to TRBD2. The CDR3 contains 18 residues. V lost 6 bases, J lost 1 base, and 9 bases stayed unmatched. DNA of the CDR3: TGTGCCAGCAGCAAGCGACTAGCGGGGGGGCCGGGCACAGATACGCAGTATTTT. Translating it yields CASSKRLAGGPGTDTQYF.

This clonotype was found many times. V is TRBV7-8 and J is TRBJ2-7; D possibly corresponds to TRBD1 (5 bases). CDR1 SGHVS and CDR2 FQNEAQ come from the germline V gene. CDR3 length equals 15 residues. The V and J ends lost 5 bases and 0 bases respectively, with 14 bases between them. CDR3 DNA: TGTGCCAGCAGCATGACAGAGGCCTTCTCCTACGAGCAGTACTTC. The encoded protein is CASSMTEAFSYEQYF.

The chain recombines TRBV5-1 with TRBJ2-3; the D is unclear. V was clipped by 0 bases and J by 2 bases, with 10 bases between them. Germline CDR1 reads SGHRS; CDR2 reads YFSETQ. The CDR3 extends over 15 amino acids. The CDR3 DNA reads as TGCGCCAGCAGCTTGGCGTTCGGATCCACAGATACGCAGTATTTT. Its translation is CASSLAFGSTDTQYF.

The table lists this clonotype with many counts. The V gene is TRBV12-3 or TRBV12-4, the J gene TRBJ2-7, with 10 bases matching TRBD1. The CDR3 is made up of 13 amino acids. V trimming: 7 bases; J trimming: 2 bases; junction bases outside the gene matches: 2. The CDR3 DNA sequence: TGTGCCAGCACCGGACAGGGGGCCTACGAGCAGTACTTC. Protein sequence: CASTGQGAYEQYF.

There are many counts of this clonotype. V is TRBV27 and J is TRBJ2-1, with a possible D match to TRBD1 (6 bases). This CDR3 contains 14 residues. V lost 3 bases, J lost 7 bases, and 13 bases lay in between. From germline, CDR1 is MNHEY and CDR2 SMNVEV (reference sequence). The CDR3 spells CASSFRGHRNEQFF. The CDR3 bases are TGTGCCAGCAGTTTCAGGGGCCATCGGAATGAGCAGTTCTTC.

This clonotype was detected many times. The V gene is TRBV7-2, the J gene TRBJ2-7; 11 bases line up with TRBD2. CDR3 length: 15 residues. The ends lost 1 base at V and 5 bases at J; junction bases unmatched: 4. Germline V lookup: CDR1 SGHTA, CDR2 FQGNSA. In nucleotides, the CDR3 is TGTGCCAGCAGCTTAGGCCTAGCGGGAGGAAACGAGCAGTACTTC. This gives the protein CASSLGLAGGNEQYF.

This clonotype was seen many times. The chain employs TRBV9 and TRBJ2-1, with 11 bases that match TRBD2. The germline gives CDR1 SGDLS, CDR2 YYNGEE. V lost 4 bases and J lost 5; bases outside the gene matches: 11. There are 17 residues in the CDR3. CDR3 sequence: CASSSYLAGGFDNEQFF. The CDR3 DNA reads TGTGCCAGCAGCTCCTACCTAGCGGGAGGTTTTGACAATGAGCAGTTCTTC.

In its sample, this clonotype was seen many times. The genes are TRBV7-2 and TRBJ1-1; D not resolved. Trimming stripped 6 bases from V and 0 bases from J, with 8 bases between. From germline, CDR1 is SGHTA and CDR2 FQGNSA. The CDR3 length is 13 residues. CDR3 sequence reads: CASSTLMNTEAFF. CDR3 nucleotide sequence: TGTGCCAGCAGTACCTTGATGAACACTGAAGCTTTCTTT.

V and J are TRBV7-9 and TRBJ2-3; D gene unclear. V lost 2 bases and J 2 bases, leaving 8 bases between the germline ends. This CDR3 has 14 amino acids. Germline lookup yields CDR1 SEHNR and CDR2 FQNEAQ (reference sequence). Here the CDR3 reads CASSLRLPTDTQYF. Here the CDR3 DNA reads TGTGCCAGCAGCTTAAGGCTTCCCACAGATACGCAGTATTTT.

This clonotype turned up a few times. The V gene is TRBV6-2 or TRBV6-3, the J gene TRBJ2-1, with TRBD2 matching 11 bases. The J segment lost 1 base and the V segment lost 3 bases, leaving 11 bases of the junction unmatched. CDR3 length: 19 residues. Germline lookup yields CDR1 MNHEY and CDR2 SVGEGT. For the CDR3, the DNA is TGTGCCAGCAGTTATCCGGCGCTAGCGGGAGGCCTATCCTACAATGAGCAGTTCTTC. Its protein is CASSYPALAGGLSYNEQFF.

This clonotype was counted only a few times. This chain uses TRBV19 with TRBJ1-1; no definite D call. This CDR3 has 16 amino acids. From germline, CDR1 is LNHDA and CDR2 SQIVND (reference sequence). V was cut by 6 bases and J by 6 bases, with 23 bases left in between. In nucleotides, the CDR3 is TGTGCCAGTAGCCCCCGCATGACTCTTCGGCTCCCTGAAGCTTTCTTT. It is translated as CASSPRMTLRLPEAFF.

Ten or more counts support this clonotype. The rearrangement links TRBV6-2 or TRBV6-3 to TRBJ1-5, with 7 bases lining up with TRBD1. The V segment lost 4 bases and the J segment 7 bases; nucleotides outside the gene matches: 7. In germline, CDR1 is MNHEY, CDR2 SVGEGT. There are 14 residues in the CDR3. The CDR3 here is CASSFTGVRQPQHF. The CDR3 DNA is TGTGCCAGCAGTTTTACAGGGGTTAGACAGCCCCAGCATTTT.

The rearrangement uses TRBV6-6 and TRBJ1-5, with D uncertain. The V gene lost 6 bases and the J gene lost 7 bases, with 10 bases spanning the gap. The CDR3 has 12 residues. Germline lookup yields CDR1 MNHNY and CDR2 SVGAGI (reference sequence). The CDR3 nucleotides are TGTGCCAGCAGGTACGGAGGACAGCCCCAGCATTTT. Amino acids: CASRYGGQPQHF.

The chain recombines TRBV30 with TRBJ1-1; TRBD1 is a possible D gene (5 bases). CDR1 is GTSNPN and CDR2 is SVGIG in the germline V gene (reference sequence). The germline V and J ends were trimmed by 8 bases and 0 bases, with 13 bases remaining between them. The CDR3 sequence is 13 residues long. CDR3 DNA: TGTGCCGGTACACAGGAGATGAACACTGAAGCTTTCTTT. Translation: CAGTQEMNTEAFF.